This T cell receptor beta chain was recovered during a study of blood T cell repertoires in COVID-19. V was pared by 5 bases and J by 8 bases, with 18 bases between. CDR1 is KGHSH and CDR2 is LQKENI in the germline V gene. There are 15 residues in the CDR3. Original processing notes: From reference gene primer amplification, estimates of nucleated cell counts were derived. Libraries were prepared by immunoSEQ multiplex PCR; TCRdb keeps only in-frame clonotypes and omits some of them. That table supplies the V and J calls and clone size; D and trimming were determined from the DNA. Of approximately 390,000 clones in the sample, about 90% were seen once. Seattle's cohort entered during active infection and was followed longitudinally.

The sample taken for sequencing was peripheral blood. The chain employs TRBV18 and TRBJ1-4; tentatively, D is TRBD1 (5 bases). The clonotype originates from a woman in her fifties or sixties with COVID-19, enrolled during active disease. Written as DNA, the CDR3 is TGTGCCAGCTCAACTCGACAGACCTCTGGAGAAAAACTGTTTTTT. Translating gives CASSTRQTSGEKLFF.